Below, 15 T cell receptor beta chains from the same sample are listed, as sequenced in a study of Ad26.COV2.S vaccination and SARS-CoV-2 variants. Treatment reported: around 19 received Ad26.COV2.S at low or high dose, single or two shots; roughly five received placebo; per-sample allocation not given. Day 63 after the first injection of vaccine or placebo was the sampling time. Here immunoSEQ multiplex PCR was the method, and the copy in TCRdb shows in-frame clones only, minus some. Counted here are fewer than 600,000 clones, around 89% occurring once; the ten biggest clones make up roughly 1.7%. Here the sequenced sample was peripheral blood, taken in a trial of Ad26.COV2.S vaccine versus placebo. Source of these receptors: a person aged 18-60 years who received the Ad26.COV2.S COVID-19 vaccine or a placebo.

The CDR3 nucleotides are TGTGCCAGCAGCCATGGCTTCGGCGAGCAGTACTTC. Translation gives CASSHGFGEQYF. The chain has TRBV3-1 (or the pseudogene TRBV3-2) and TRBJ2-7; no clear D gene. The CDR3 loop spans 12 amino acids. CDR1 is LGHDT and CDR2 is YNNKEL in the germline V gene (reference sequence). Trimming took off 3 bases at V and 6 bases at J, with 9 bases between the two ends.

The V call is TRBV2, the J call TRBJ2-7; no clear D. The germline CDR1 and CDR2 sequences are SNHLY and FYNNEI. The CDR3 loop spans 14 amino acids. Trimming took off 6 bases at V and 1 base at J, with 13 bases between the two ends. CDR3 residues: CASSVGQLSYEQYF. The CDR3 nucleotides read TGTGCCAGCAGCGTAGGCCAGCTATCCTACGAGCAGTACTTC.

The chain is built from TRBV18 and TRBJ2-6, with a tentative D call TRBD1 (5 bases). V shed 3 bases and J shed 1 base, with 7 bases lying between them. CDR3 length: 15 amino acids. Per germline, CDR1 KGHSH and CDR2 LQKENI. The CDR3 loop is CASSPDRSGANVLTF. DNA of the CDR3: TGTGCCAGCTCACCCGACAGATCTGGGGCCAACGTCCTGACTTTC. The full variable domain, completed using reference TRBV18 and TRBJ2-6, is NAGVMQNPRHLVRRRGQEARLRCSPMKGHSHVYWYRQLPEEGLKFMVYLQKENIIDESGMPKERFSAEFPKEGPSILRIQQVVRGDSAAYFCASSPDRSGANVLTFGAGSRLTVL.

The chain links TRBV29-1 to TRBJ1-1; 7 bases agree with TRBD1. The J segment lost 11 bases and the V segment lost 5 bases, leaving 14 bases of the junction unmatched. Germline values: CDR1 SQVTM, CDR2 ANQGSEA. This CDR3 has 13 amino acids. The CDR3 region has the DNA TGCAGCGTTATTCGAACAGGGGATGGTCCGGCTTTCTTT. Its translation is CSVIRTGDGPAFF.

The chain is built from TRBV5-1 and TRBJ1-3; 8 nucleotides match TRBD1. The CDR3 has 16 residues. V lost 0 bases, J lost 3 bases, and 5 bases stayed unmatched. Germline V CDR1 and CDR2: SGHRS, YFSETQ. CDR3 sequence reads: CASSLGQGAGGNTIYF. As DNA, the CDR3 is TGCGCCAGCAGCTTGGGTCAGGGGGCCGGTGGAAACACCATATATTTT. Full variable domain (remainder filled in from reference TRBV5-1 and TRBJ1-3): KAGVTQTPRYLIKTRGQQVTLSCSPISGHRSVSWYQQTPGQGLQFLFEYFSETQRNKGNFPGRFSGRQFSNSRSEMNVSTLELGDSALYLCASSLGQGAGGNTIYFGEGSWLTVV.

The chain joins TRBV6-5 to TRBJ2-3; the D gene could be TRBD1 or TRBD2 (6 bases each). The CDR3 is 14 residues long. V was clipped by 5 bases and J by 9 bases, with 18 bases between them. Germline CDR1 and CDR2: MNHEY and SVGAGI. The CDR3 sequence: CASSPGALRVTQYF. The CDR3 DNA is TGTGCCAGCAGTCCGGGGGCCCTCCGGGTCACGCAGTATTTT.

The gene calls are TRBV6-5 and TRBJ2-3; D gene ambiguous. Germline CDR1 reads MNHEY; CDR2 reads SVGAGI. This CDR3 contains 16 residues. Trimming left V 2 bases short and J 4 bases short, with 16 bases between. The CDR3 here is CASSYGTPRQSDTQYF. The CDR3 DNA sequence: TGTGCCAGCAGTTACGGAACCCCGCGGCAGTCAGATACGCAGTATTTT.

The CDR3 DNA is TGTGCCAGCAGCCACGGGTCTCCTGAAGCTTTCTTT. Protein: CASSHGSPEAFF. V gene TRBV3-1 (or the pseudogene TRBV3-2) combines with J gene TRBJ1-1, with no clear D. V was trimmed by 3 bases and J by 6 bases, leaving 8 bases between them. This CDR3 has 12 residues. Germline V gives CDR1 LGHDT, CDR2 YNNKEL (reference sequence).

This chain joins TRBV5-1 and TRBJ1-4; D uncertain. V lost 0 bases and J lost 3, with 12 bases in between. CDR1 and CDR2 from the germline V gene are SGHRS and YFSETQ. CDR3 length: 16 amino acids. DNA for the CDR3: TGCGCCAGCAGCTTGGCCCAGGACGGTTCTAATGAAAAACTGTTTTTT. Translated: CASSLAQDGSNEKLFF.

The chain carries TRBV9 and TRBJ2-2, with 13 bases that match TRBD2. The trim removed 3 bases at V and 6 bases at J, leaving 2 bases unmatched. Germline loops: CDR1 SGDLS, CDR2 YYNGEE. CDR3 length equals 15 residues. For the CDR3, the DNA is TGTGCCAGCAGCGCCGGGACTAGCGGGGCCGGGGAGCTGTTTTTT. Protein sequence: CASSAGTSGAGELFF.

The V and J genes are TRBV11-2 and TRBJ1-1, with a weak D call TRBD1 (5 bases). The CDR3 covers 13 residues. V gave up 1 base and J gave up 7 bases, with 10 bases separating them. Per germline, CDR1 SGHAT and CDR2 FQNNGV. The DNA of the CDR3 is TGTGCCAGCAGCTTAGTTCGAAGGGGTGAAGCTTTCTTT. Translation: CASSLVRRGEAFF.

This clone has just a few counts. This chain uses TRBV10-3 with TRBJ2-7, with 9 bases identical to TRBD2. CDR3 length: 15 residues. Per germline, CDR1 ENHRY and CDR2 SYGVKD. Losses at the gene ends were 3 bases for V and 1 base for J; bases not matched to a gene: 4. CDR3 nucleotide sequence: TGTGCCATCAGTGACGGGACTAGCCCATCCTACGAGCAGTACTTC. Translated: CAISDGTSPSYEQYF.

This chain joins TRBV2 and TRBJ1-2; D is uncertain. This CDR3 contains 14 residues. Germline-derived CDR1 and CDR2 are SNHLY and FYNNEI. With 7 bases removed from V and 3 bases from J, the gap between germline ends came to 15 bases. In DNA, the CDR3 is TGTGCCAGCAACCCGTCAGAACAGCACTATGGCTACACCTTC. Amino acid sequence: CASNPSEQHYGYTF.

V is TRBV18 and J is TRBJ1-6; D is possibly TRBD1 (6 bases). CDR3 length: 17 amino acids. The V end was cut by 5 bases, the J end by 6 bases, with 20 bases between. CDR1 is KGHSH and CDR2 is LQKENI in the germline V gene. CDR3 sequence reads: CASSSYEGGPLNSPLHF. In DNA form, the CDR3 reads TGTGCCAGCTCATCGTATGAGGGGGGACCCCTTAATTCACCCCTCCACTTT.

The genes are TRBV6-5 and TRBJ1-2; the D gene is possibly TRBD1 (5 bases). Germline CDR1 is MNHEY and CDR2 is SVGAGI. Between the trimmed V and J ends, which lost 6 bases and 4 bases, there was a span of 15 bases. The CDR3 runs 14 residues. The CDR3 protein is CASRPGHLFYGYTF. The CDR3 nucleotides read TGTGCCAGCAGGCCCGGACACCTCTTCTATGGCTACACCTTC.